The 32 T cell receptor beta chains reported below all come from one sample, sequenced in a study of T cells in Graves' hyperthyroidism and ophthalmopathy. Researchers took RNA transcripts and amplified the TCR beta CDR3 regions from them. The HTBI primer set served for first-round RT-PCR of the TCR CDR3. TCRdb processed the multiplex PCR reads anew with MiXCR; each CDR3 protein has one entry. This table holds hundreds of thousands of distinct CDR3 sequences, 25% found once. Sequencing was carried out using blood. Receptors were obtained from a man between 50 and 59 years old with Graves' hyperthyroidism.

The CDR3 here is CASSGAADEQYF. DNA of the CDR3: TGTGCCAGTAGTGGGGCTGCCGACGAGCAGTACTTC. V usage is TRBV19 and J usage is TRBJ2-7, with a possible D match to TRBD1 (5 bases). Germline V lookup: CDR1 LNHDA, CDR2 SQIVND (reference sequence). V lost 5 bases and J 5 bases, leaving 10 bases between the germline ends. CDR3 length: 12 amino acids. Combining the CDR3 with reference TRBV19 and TRBJ2-7 gives the whole variable domain DGGITQSPKYLFRKEGQNVTLSCEQNLNHDAMYWYRQDPGQGLRLIYYSQIVNDFQKGDIAEGYSVSREKKESFPLTVTSAQKNPTAFYLCASSGAADEQYFGPGTRLTVT.

This clonotype was found many times. The J gene is TRBJ2-1, the V gene TRBV3-1; 7 positions agree with TRBD2. CDR3 length: 15 amino acids. CDR1 LGHDT and CDR2 YNNKEL come from the germline V gene (reference sequence). V trimming: 0 bases; J trimming: 7 bases; junction bases outside the gene matches: 6. The CDR3 bases are TGTGCCAGCAGCCAAGAGCATAGCGGGCGGAATGAGCAGTTCTTC. Translating gives CASSQEHSGRNEQFF.

This clonotype came up a few times. The rearrangement joins TRBV3-1 to TRBJ2-1, with 10 bases lining up with TRBD2. V lost 1 base and J lost 6; bases outside the gene matches: 6. This CDR3 region has 16 residues. The germline CDR1 and CDR2 sequences are LGHDT and YNNKEL (reference sequence). The CDR3 DNA is TGTGCCAGCAGCCAAGGGGTTCTAGCGGGAGTCAATGAGCAGTTCTTC. Translating it yields CASSQGVLAGVNEQFF.

This clonotype was counted ten times or more. This may stem from a read error, because a much larger clone lies one nucleotide away. The J gene is TRBJ2-2, the V gene TRBV24-1; unclear D gene. The V and J ends lost 7 bases and 0 bases respectively, with 5 bases between them. The CDR3 covers 13 residues. The germline V gene has CDR1 KGHDR and CDR2 SFDVKD. The CDR3 region is CATRGANTGELFF. The CDR3 DNA follows: TGTGCCACCAGGGGTGCGAACACCGGGGAGCTGTTTTTT.

Many counts were recorded for this clonotype. V and J are TRBV2 and TRBJ2-7, with D possibly being TRBD2 (7 bases). Germline assignment: CDR1 SNHLY and CDR2 FYNNEI. The CDR3 totals 14 residues. The ends were cut back, 2 bases at V and 2 bases at J, with 10 bases in the middle. CDR3 sequence: CASSETGGPYEQYF. CDR3 DNA sequence: TGTGCCAGCAGTGAAACGGGGGGCCCCTACGAGCAGTACTTC. Together with reference TRBV2 and TRBJ2-7, the CDR3 gives the full variable domain: EPEVTQTPSHQVTQMGQEVILRCVPISNHLYFYWYRQILGQKVEFLVSFYNNEISEKSEIFDDQFSVERPDGSNFTLKIRSTKLEDSAMYFCASSETGGPYEQYFGPGTRLTVT.

The genes are TRBV20-1 and TRBJ2-3; 10 nucleotides match TRBD2. The CDR3 has 14 amino acids. J lost 5 bases, V lost 3 bases, and 5 bases had no gene match. In germline, CDR1 is DFQATT, CDR2 SNEGSKA (reference sequence). The CDR3 is CSARSSGRGDTQYF. CDR3 sequence (DNA): TGCAGTGCTAGGTCTAGCGGGAGAGGAGATACGCAGTATTTT.

V usage is TRBV7-2 and J usage is TRBJ2-4; D unclear. The V gene lost 6 bases and the J gene lost 6 bases, with 12 bases spanning the gap. In germline, CDR1 is SGHTA, CDR2 FQGNSA. The CDR3 runs 13 residues. The CDR3 DNA follows: TGTGCCAGCAGTTCAGTAACCGGAAACATTCAGTACTTC. It yields the protein CASSSVTGNIQYF.

The V and J genes are TRBV28 and TRBJ2-5; TRBD1 aligns across 10 bases. The J segment lost 3 bases and the V segment lost 6 bases, leaving 4 bases of the junction unmatched. The CDR3 loop spans 14 amino acids. CDR1 MDHEN and CDR2 SYDVKM come from the germline V gene. DNA of the CDR3: TGTGCCAGCAGGAAGACAGGGGGCGAAGAGACCCAGTACTTC. This sequence encodes CASRKTGGEETQYF.

V usage is TRBV5-5 and J usage is TRBJ2-2, with D possibly matching TRBD2 (5 bases). Germline V lookup: CDR1 SGHKS, CDR2 YYEKEE (reference sequence). This CDR3 is built from 17 residues. V gave up 3 bases and J gave up 2 bases, with 17 bases separating them. CDR3 region: CASSSSGIGKNTGELFF. The CDR3 region has the DNA TGTGCCAGCAGCTCCAGTGGAATCGGGAAAAACACCGGGGAGCTGTTTTTT. Using reference TRBV5-5 and TRBJ2-2 for the parts outside the CDR3, the full variable domain is DAGVTQSPTHLIKTRGQQVTLRCSPISGHKSVSWYQQVLGQGPQFIFQYYEKEERGRGNFPDRFSARQFPNYSSELNVNALLLGDSALYLCASSSSGIGKNTGELFFGEGSRLTVL.

This chain joins TRBV3-1 and TRBJ2-1; D is perhaps TRBD2 (5 bases). V dropped 4 bases and J dropped 4 bases, with 14 bases sitting between them. Germline values: CDR1 LGHDT, CDR2 YNNKEL (reference sequence). The CDR3 is 15 residues long. The CDR3 region is CASSRTPLDYNEQFF. The CDR3 nucleotides read TGTGCCAGCAGCCGGACTCCCCTCGATTACAATGAGCAGTTCTTC.

This clonotype has only a few counts. The V and J genes are TRBV6-2 or TRBV6-3 and TRBJ2-1; 12 bases are a match to TRBD2. From germline, CDR1 is MNHEY and CDR2 SVGEGT. This CDR3 has 15 residues. V lost 6 bases and J lost 4; bases outside the gene matches: 4. The CDR3 sequence is CASRQLAGGYNEQFF. DNA of the CDR3: TGTGCCAGCAGACAACTAGCGGGAGGATACAATGAGCAGTTCTTC.

This clonotype came up a few times. This chain links TRBV2 with TRBJ2-5; 7 bases align to TRBD2. CDR1 and CDR2 from the germline V gene are SNHLY and FYNNEI. V dropped 7 bases and J dropped 0; count of bases not matched to a gene: 11. This CDR3 region has 16 residues. CDR3 region: CASTSWERGNQETQYF. CDR3 coding DNA: TGTGCCAGCACCTCTTGGGAGCGGGGAAACCAAGAGACCCAGTACTTC. Looking up the rest from reference TRBV2 and TRBJ2-5 gives the full variable domain: EPEVTQTPSHQVTQMGQEVILRCVPISNHLYFYWYRQILGQKVEFLVSFYNNEISEKSEIFDDQFSVERPDGSNFTLKIRSTKLEDSAMYFCASTSWERGNQETQYFGPGTRLLVL.

At least ten counts were recorded for this clonotype. The rearrangement joins TRBV12-3 or TRBV12-4 to TRBJ2-2; 13 bases align to TRBD2. The CDR3 runs to 19 residues. V trimming: 3 bases; J trimming: 0 bases; junction bases outside the gene matches: 7. The chain's CDR3 is CASSFRLAGGLTNTGELFF. In DNA form, the CDR3 reads TGTGCCAGCAGTTTCCGACTAGCGGGAGGATTGACGAACACCGGGGAGCTGTTTTTT.

This clonotype was picked up a small number of times. The V and J genes are TRBV10-2 and TRBJ2-3, with a possible D match to TRBD1 (6 bases). This CDR3 is 16 amino acids long. The germline V and J ends were trimmed by 6 bases and 3 bases, with 19 bases remaining between them. The germline V gene encodes CDR1 WSHSY and CDR2 SAAADI. Here the CDR3 reads CASSPGQPLLTDTQYF. In nucleotides, the CDR3 is TGCGCCAGCAGCCCTGGACAGCCGCTCTTGACAGATACGCAGTATTTT.

V gene TRBV28 combines with J gene TRBJ1-6, with D tentatively TRBD1 (5 bases). V lost 6 bases to trimming and J lost 10 bases, with 25 bases between them. Germline V CDR1 and CDR2: MDHEN, SYDVKM. CDR3 size: 17 residues. The CDR3 nucleotides read TGTGCCAGCAGCCTCGCAGCCTTCCTGACACGGGGGTCACCCCTCCACTTT. Residues: CASSLAAFLTRGSPLHF.

This clonotype was seen more than once but under ten times. The chain uses TRBV3-1 and TRBJ2-4; 8 positions match TRBD2. The CDR3 extends over 16 amino acids. V was clipped by 0 bases and J by 3 bases; unmatched bases: 4. Germline-derived CDR1 and CDR2 are LGHDT and YNNKEL (reference sequence). The CDR3 spells CASSQDLAGLKNIQYF. DNA of the CDR3: TGTGCCAGCAGCCAAGATCTAGCGGGCCTCAAAAACATTCAGTACTTC.

This clonotype has just a few counts. This rearrangement joins TRBV12-3 or TRBV12-4 to TRBJ1-2; D call uncertain. The CDR3 length is 14 residues. The ends were cut back, 8 bases at V and 3 bases at J, with 16 bases in the middle. DNA for the CDR3: TGTGCCAGCGATAATCCGGGGTCATACTATGGCTACACCTTC. This gives the protein CASDNPGSYYGYTF.

The CDR3 is CSASSIAGATEQFF. Written as DNA, the CDR3 is TGCAGTGCTTCTTCTATAGCGGGAGCCACTGAGCAGTTCTTC. The J gene is TRBJ2-1, the V gene TRBV20-1, with 9 positions matching TRBD2. The CDR3 consists of 14 residues. The J segment lost 9 bases and the V segment lost 5 bases, leaving 11 bases of the junction unmatched. The germline V gene encodes CDR1 DFQATT and CDR2 SNEGSKA (reference sequence).

There are many counts of this clonotype. This sequence joins TRBV6-5 and TRBJ2-7; D gene unclear. CDR3 length: 13 amino acids. Trimming cost V 0 bases and J 1 base, with 4 bases left between them. From germline, CDR1 is MNHEY and CDR2 SVGAGI. The chain's CDR3 is CASSYSASYEQYF. The CDR3 nucleotides read TGTGCCAGCAGTTACTCGGCTTCCTACGAGCAGTACTTC.

This clonotype occurred many times. The V call is TRBV7-3, the J call TRBJ2-1, with 10 bases that match TRBD1. With V trimmed by 5 bases and J by 7 bases, 8 bases remained unmatched. CDR1 is SGHTA and CDR2 is FQGTGA in the germline V gene. The CDR3 runs 15 residues. In nucleotides, the CDR3 is TGTGCCAGCAGCCGACAGGGGGCTATGAGAAATGAGCAGTTCTTC. Translated, it gives CASSRQGAMRNEQFF.

The CDR3 bases are TGTGCCAGCAGTTACTCGCTCAACCGAGCTCGGGGGAAGGCGGGCCCAGATACGCAGTATTTT. As protein: CASSYSLNRARGKAGPDTQYF. This chain uses TRBV6-2 or TRBV6-3 with TRBJ2-3; D is possibly TRBD2 (6 bases). V lost 0 bases to trimming and J lost 4 bases, with 29 bases between them. This CDR3 contains 21 residues. The V gene's germline CDR1 is MNHEY and CDR2 SVGEGT.

The chain combines TRBV2 with TRBJ1-1; D is possibly TRBD1 (6 bases). This CDR3 spans 14 amino acids. V was trimmed by 9 bases and J by 1 base, leaving 15 bases between them. Per germline, CDR1 SNHLY and CDR2 FYNNEI. The CDR3 DNA reads as TGTGCCAGGGGTAGGACAGCAAAGAACACTGAAGCTTTCTTT. The encoded protein is CARGRTAKNTEAFF.

The J gene is TRBJ2-7, the V gene TRBV20-1; D might be TRBD1 or TRBD2, each matching 5 bases. Germline CDR1 reads DFQATT; CDR2 reads SNEGSKA (reference sequence). There are 15 residues in the CDR3. The V and J ends lost 4 bases and 4 bases respectively, with 20 bases between them. The CDR3 nucleotides are TGCAGTGCTAAGGGCCATGGGACCGTCATTTACGAGCAGTACTTC. Translation: CSAKGHGTVIYEQYF.

This clonotype has more than one count but fewer than ten. The chain has TRBV11-2 and TRBJ1-4, with D unclear. Germline V gene sequence: CDR1 SGHAT, CDR2 FQNNGV. Trimming took off 1 base at V and 1 base at J, with 7 bases between the two ends. The CDR3 contains 15 residues. This CDR3 is CASSLGAQTNEKLFF. CDR3 in DNA: TGTGCCAGCAGCTTAGGGGCACAAACTAATGAAAAACTGTTTTTT.

To note about this clonotype: A read error may account for a junction end that differs from germline. The chain links TRBV7-2 to TRBJ2-3; perhaps TRBD2 as D (6 bases). From germline, CDR1 is SGHTA and CDR2 FQGNSA. This CDR3 is 20 amino acids long. CDR3 residues: CASSLDSGTGGYLPTDTQYF. The CDR3 DNA follows: TGCGCCAGCAGCTTGGACTCCGGGACTGGCGGGTATTTGCCCACAGATACGCAGTATTTT.

This sequence joins TRBV19 and TRBJ1-3, with D tentatively TRBD1 (5 bases). Germline CDR1 is LNHDA and CDR2 is SQIVND (reference sequence). V lost 6 bases and J lost 0, with 12 bases in between. This CDR3 is built from 15 residues. The CDR3 sequence is CASSETGVSGNTIYF. Here the CDR3 DNA reads TGTGCCAGTAGCGAAACAGGCGTCTCTGGAAACACCATATATTTT.

This clonotype was counted ten times or more. The V call is TRBV27, the J call TRBJ1-1; D unclear. CDR3 length equals 13 residues. Germline V lookup: CDR1 MNHEY, CDR2 SMNVEV (reference sequence). V lost 3 bases and J lost 5, with 10 bases in between. This CDR3 is CASSLGMSTEAFF. The CDR3 nucleotides read TGTGCCAGCAGTTTGGGGATGTCAACTGAAGCTTTCTTT.

V and J are TRBV12-3 or TRBV12-4 and TRBJ2-5, with a tentative D call TRBD1 (6 bases). The CDR3 is 11 amino acids. The V end lost 4 bases, the J end lost 9 bases, and 9 bases lay between the germline ends. Here the CDR3 reads CASSYQGSQYF. The CDR3 DNA reads as TGTGCCAGCAGTTACCAGGGGTCCCAGTACTTC.

This clonotype has ten or more counts. This chain joins TRBV2 and TRBJ1-1; 7 positions agree with TRBD1. The CDR3 extends over 13 amino acids. After removal of 8 bases from V and 1 base from J, the junction contained 4 bases not matched to a gene. The V gene's germline CDR1 is SNHLY and CDR2 FYNNEI. CDR3 amino acids: CASRGQANTEAFF. In DNA form, the CDR3 reads TGTGCCAGCCGAGGACAGGCGAACACTGAAGCTTTCTTT.

The table lists this clonotype with many counts. The chain links TRBV11-2 to TRBJ2-1; 9 positions match TRBD1. Germline CDR1 SGHAT, CDR2 FQNNGV. V lost 5 bases and J lost 5; bases outside the gene matches: 13. This CDR3 has 17 amino acids. CDR3 nucleotides: TGTGCCAGCAGCCCGGGACAGGGCTTGTCCTACCACAATGAGCAGTTCTTC. This codes for CASSPGQGLSYHNEQFF.

This clonotype was observed many times. The J gene is TRBJ2-1, the V gene TRBV20-1; possibly TRBD2 for D (6 bases). This CDR3 is 15 amino acids long. Looked up from germline, CDR1 is DFQATT and CDR2 is SNEGSKA (reference sequence). Trimming shortened V by 6 bases and J by 3 bases, and 18 bases separated the two germline ends. The CDR3 DNA reads as TGCAGTGCCAGGGACTTCCCAAGGGGCTACAATGAGCAGTTCTTC. As protein: CSARDFPRGYNEQFF.

This clonotype occurred a few times. This chain connects TRBV13 to TRBJ1-2, with D possibly TRBD1 on 5 matching bases. This CDR3 has 15 amino acids. The ends were cut back, 4 bases at V and 8 bases at J, with 20 bases in the middle. CDR1 and CDR2 (germline): PRHDT, FYEKMQ (reference sequence). The CDR3 DNA is TGTGCCAGCAGCTCCCGAAGAAGCAGGGCAGAAGGCTACACCTTC. Its translation is CASSSRRSRAEGYTF.